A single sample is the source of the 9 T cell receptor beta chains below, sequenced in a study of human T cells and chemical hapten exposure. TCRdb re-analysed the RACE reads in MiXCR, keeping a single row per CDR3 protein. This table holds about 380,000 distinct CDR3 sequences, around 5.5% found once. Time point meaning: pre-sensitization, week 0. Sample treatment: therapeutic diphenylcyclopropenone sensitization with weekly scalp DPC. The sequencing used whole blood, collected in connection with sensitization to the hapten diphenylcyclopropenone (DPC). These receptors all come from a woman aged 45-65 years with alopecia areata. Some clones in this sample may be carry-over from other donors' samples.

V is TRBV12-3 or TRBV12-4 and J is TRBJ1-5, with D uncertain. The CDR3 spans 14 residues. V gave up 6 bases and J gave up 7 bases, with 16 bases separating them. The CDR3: CASSLGKGRQPQHF. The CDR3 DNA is TGTGCCAGCAGCCTGGGGAAAGGACGGCAGCCCCAGCATTTT.

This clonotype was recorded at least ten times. Here the CDR3 DNA reads TGTGCCAGCAGTTACTCGACCTCCTACGAGCAGTACTTC. This sequence encodes CASSYSTSYEQYF. V is TRBV6-2 or TRBV6-3 and J is TRBJ2-7, with unresolved D. V lost 0 bases, J lost 0 bases, and 3 bases lay in between. The CDR3 has 13 amino acids. The germline V gene encodes CDR1 MNHEY and CDR2 SVGEGT.

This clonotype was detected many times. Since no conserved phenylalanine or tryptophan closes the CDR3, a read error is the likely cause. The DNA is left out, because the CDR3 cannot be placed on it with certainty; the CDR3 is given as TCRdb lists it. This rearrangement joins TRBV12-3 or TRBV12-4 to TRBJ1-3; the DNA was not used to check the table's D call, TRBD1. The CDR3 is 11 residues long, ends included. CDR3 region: CASSRTGIGWI.

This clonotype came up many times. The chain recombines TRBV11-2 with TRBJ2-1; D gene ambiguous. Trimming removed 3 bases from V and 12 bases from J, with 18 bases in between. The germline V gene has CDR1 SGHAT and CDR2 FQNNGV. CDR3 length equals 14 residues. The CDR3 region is CASSFQLVQGGQFF. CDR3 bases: TGTGCCAGCAGCTTCCAACTGGTACAAGGTGGGCAGTTCTTC.

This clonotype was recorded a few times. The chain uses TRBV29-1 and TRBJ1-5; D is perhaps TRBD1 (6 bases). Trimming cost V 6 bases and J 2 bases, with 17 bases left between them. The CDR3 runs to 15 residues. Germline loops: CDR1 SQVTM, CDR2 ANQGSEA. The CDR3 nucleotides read TGCAGCGTGGCACAGGGTCGTGATGGCAATCAGCCCCAGCATTTT. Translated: CSVAQGRDGNQPQHF. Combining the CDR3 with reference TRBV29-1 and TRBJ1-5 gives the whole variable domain SAVISQKPSRDICQRGTSLTIQCQVDSQVTMMFWYRQQPGQSLTLIATANQGSEATYESGFVIDKFPISRPNLTFSTLTVSNMSPEDSSIYLCSVAQGRDGNQPQHFGDGTRLSIL.

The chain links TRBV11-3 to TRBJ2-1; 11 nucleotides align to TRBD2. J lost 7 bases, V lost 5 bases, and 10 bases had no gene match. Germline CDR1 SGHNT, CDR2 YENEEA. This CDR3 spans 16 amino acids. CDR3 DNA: TGTGCCAGCAGCCTTACCATAGCGGGGGGGCTGAATGAGCAGTTCTTC. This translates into CASSLTIAGGLNEQFF.

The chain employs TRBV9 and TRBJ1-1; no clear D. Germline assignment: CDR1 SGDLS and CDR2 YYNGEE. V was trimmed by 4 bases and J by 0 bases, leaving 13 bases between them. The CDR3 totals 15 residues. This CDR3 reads CASSPPGTVNTEAFF. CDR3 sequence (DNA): TGTGCCAGCAGCCCCCCAGGAACCGTGAACACTGAAGCTTTCTTT.

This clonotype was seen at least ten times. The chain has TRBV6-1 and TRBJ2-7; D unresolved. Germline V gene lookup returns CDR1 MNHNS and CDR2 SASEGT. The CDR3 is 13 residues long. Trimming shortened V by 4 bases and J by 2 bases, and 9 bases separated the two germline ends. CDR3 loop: CASSAGETYEQYF. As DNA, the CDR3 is TGTGCCAGCAGTGCGGGCGAGACCTACGAGCAGTACTTC.

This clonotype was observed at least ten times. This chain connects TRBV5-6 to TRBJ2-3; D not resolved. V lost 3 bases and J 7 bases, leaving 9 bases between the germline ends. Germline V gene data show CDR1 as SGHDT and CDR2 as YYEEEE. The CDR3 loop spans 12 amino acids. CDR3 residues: CASSSSANTQYF. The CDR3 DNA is TGTGCCAGCAGCTCCAGTGCGAATACGCAGTATTTT.